Listed below are T cell receptor beta chains from one sample, sequenced in a study of T-cell reconstitution after alpha-beta-depleted transplantation in children. Each CDR3 protein is one row after TCRdb ran MiXCR on the PCR reads. The data show fewer than 1 million distinct CDR3 sequences, about 16% seen once. The sample consisted of PBMCs, mostly from graft donor cells, taken 360 days after TCRalphabeta/CD19-depleted stem cell transplant. The origin of the receptors is a male patient between 10 and 17 years old who had a stem cell transplant for acute lymphoblastic leukemia, so the T cells may come from the graft donor. CDR3s leave out the opening cysteine and the closing phenylalanine or tryptophan. D genes are given only for firm matches.

TRBD1,TRBV9,ASTPIPRQGSTEAF
TRBD2,TRBV5-1,ASSLETGLAGGGELF
TRBD1,TRBV5-1,ASSRAIWTGTYNEQF
TRBD2,TRBV15,ATSRDRSGSREQF
.,TRBV12-3/TRBV12-4,ASRVSGANVLT
.,TRBV12-3/TRBV12-4,ASSFWVRHGYT
.,TRBV5-6,ASSWGGAAFMNTEAF
TRBD2,TRBV29-1,SVEGLSGRADEQF
.,TRBV10-3,AISESPPGGYNEQF
.,TRBV2,ASSSFHLYNEQF
.,TRBV6-1,ASSEARGPRAEAF
TRBD2,TRBV5-1,ASRGGATGELF
.,TRBV12-3/TRBV12-4,ASSTPGEQY
TRBD1,TRBV7-9,ASSSGQLNYGYT
.,TRBV10-3,AAGRGQGEEKLF
.,TRBV2,ASGTLSNYGYT
TRBD2,TRBV6-4,ASSFRLARLYNEQF
TRBD2,TRBV11-2,ASSSLLAGGRDTQY
.,TRBV11-2,ASSPGVVDTQY
.,TRBV29-1,SVPREMGETQY
.,TRBV7-2,ASSFGTRTDTQY
TRBD1,TRBV12-5,ASGWTRDRQNGQY
.,TRBV7-3,ASSFGWGTSTDTQY
TRBD2,TRBV2,ASRLLAGGSSYNEQF
TRBD2,TRBV15,ATSRGAGMTDTQY
.,TRBV4-1,ASSHITGFTFSGANVLT
.,TRBV25-1,ATLSGETQY
TRBD2,TRBV6-1,AAYGWAASGQETQY